Listed below are T cell receptor beta chains from one sample, sequenced in a study of cytomegalovirus exposure and HLA in healthy donors. Repertoires were generated with immunoSEQ multiplex PCR, while TCRdb's copy carries only in-frame clones and drops some. This table has fewer than 200,000 clones, about 78% appearing once. Sequenced material: PBMCs. The receptors were gathered from a man aged 60 to 69 in good health and CMV-seronegative. The CDR3 runs from the conserved cysteine through the conserved F or W. Fields, in order: J gene, clone size, V gene, D gene, CDR3 DNA, CDR3 protein. The D gene is left open where the match is weak. The size field is filled for only some rows; it gives once, few, many or a size class.

>TRBJ1-2|.|TRBV6-6|.
TGTGCCAGCATCGTCTTACCGGGACGGGAGTATGGCTACACCTTC
CASIVLPGREYGYTF
>TRBJ2-6|.|TRBV12-5|TRBD1
TGTGCTAGTGCCTCGGACAGGGGGCGAAGCTCTGGGGCCAACGTCCTGACTTTC
CASASDRGRSSGANVLTF
>TRBJ2-1|.|TRBV6-5|TRBD2
TGTGCCAGCAGTTACTCTCCCAGCGGGGGGCTAGGTGAGCAGTTCTTC
CASSYSPSGGLGEQFF
>TRBJ2-7|.|TRBV18|.
TGTGCCAGCTCACCAGCCCGTATAACGGGGTCAACCTACGAGCAGTACTTC
CASSPARITGSTYEQYF
>TRBJ1-1|.|TRBV25-1|.
TGTGCCAGCAGTGAATCTGCCAGGGGGAACACTGAAGCTTTCTTT
CASSESARGNTEAFF
>TRBJ2-7|few|TRBV6-5|.
TGTGCCACCTCCGGGTTCCGGCCCGAGCAGTACTTC
CATSGFRPEQYF
>TRBJ1-1|once|TRBV7-2|.
TGTGCCAGCAGCTTGAAAGGGGCTGCAACTGAAGCTTTCTTT
CASSLKGAATEAFF
>TRBJ2-7|.|TRBV7-3|.
TGTGCCAGCAGCTTATCACCAGGCCCCTACGAGCAGTACTTC
CASSLSPGPYEQYF
>TRBJ2-7|.|TRBV28|TRBD1
TGTGCCAGCAGCCGTACCGGGACAGCCTACGAGCAGTACTTC
CASSRTGTAYEQYF
>TRBJ2-5|.|TRBV6-5|TRBD2
TGTGCCAGCAGTTCGACTAGCGGGGGGACCCAGTACTTC
CASSSTSGGTQYF
>TRBJ2-3|.|TRBV27|TRBD2
TGTGCCAGCAGTTTCCTCGGACTAGCGGGAGGGCCGGGCACAGATACGCAGTATTTT
CASSFLGLAGGPGTDTQYF
>TRBJ1-2|.|TRBV27|TRBD1
TGTGCCAGCAGCCCTGGACAGGGGATGTTCGGCTACACCTTC
CASSPGQGMFGYTF
>TRBJ2-3|.|TRBV6-5|.
TGTGCCACCCACCGAGGAGGTACGCAGTATTTT
CATHRGGTQYF
>TRBJ1-5|.|TRBV9|.
TGTGCCAGCAGCGTAGACGAGTCTCAGCCCCAGCATTTT
CASSVDESQPQHF
>TRBJ2-7|.|TRBV5-1|TRBD2
TGCGCCAGCAGCTTGGGGTTTGGGGGGGAATACGAGCAGTACTTC
CASSLGFGGEYEQYF
>TRBJ2-7|.|TRBV13|TRBD2
TGTGCCAGCAGCCCCGGGACTAGCGGGAGCTACGGGGAGCAGTACTTC
CASSPGTSGSYGEQYF
>TRBJ2-3|.|TRBV6-1|TRBD2
TGTGCCAGCAGTGTAGGGATAAGCGGGGGCCCCACAGATACGCAGTATTTT
CASSVGISGGPTDTQYF
>TRBJ2-3|.|TRBV29-1|.
TGCAGCGTGAGGAGGGGAGTTGGCACAGATACGCAGTATTTT
CSVRRGVGTDTQYF
>TRBJ2-3|.|TRBV6-6|.
TGTGCCACCCAGGGGTCAGATACGCAGTATTTT
CATQGSDTQYF
>TRBJ2-7|.|TRBV5-1|TRBD1
TGCGCCAGCAGCCGGACAGGGGAAGCGTCCTACGAGCAGTACTTC
CASSRTGEASYEQYF
>TRBJ1-5|.|TRBV19|.
TGTGCCAGCGGGGGGAGCAATCAGCCCCAGCATTTT
CASGGSNQPQHF
>TRBJ2-6|.|TRBV6-1|TRBD2
TGTGCCAGCAGTGATACTAGCGGGAGTGTCGGGGCCAACGTCCTGACTTTC
CASSDTSGSVGANVLTF
>TRBJ2-2|.|TRBV27|TRBD2
TGTGCCAGCAGTTTACTGACTAGCGGGAGCCGTAGTGGCACCGGGGAGCTGTTTTTT
CASSLLTSGSRSGTGELFF
>TRBJ2-7|.|TRBV5-4|.
TGTGCCAGCAGCCCCCTATCATCGACCTACGAGCAGTACTTC
CASSPLSSTYEQYF
>TRBJ1-5|.|TRBV6-1|TRBD1
TGTGCCAGCAGTGAATCAGGGGGCCATCAGCCCCAGCATTTT
CASSESGGHQPQHF
>TRBJ2-3|.|TRBV5-6|TRBD2
TGTGCCAGCAGCCTGGGACTAGCGGGCGGGGTGCAGTATTTT
CASSLGLAGGVQYF
>TRBJ1-3|.|TRBV7-2|.
TGTGCCAGCAGCTTATCCTCGGGAGATTCTGGAAACACCATATATTTT
CASSLSSGDSGNTIYF
>TRBJ1-1|.|TRBV5-1|TRBD1
TGCGCCAGCAGCTTCCGAGACAGGGGTAACACTGAAGCTTTCTTT
CASSFRDRGNTEAFF
>TRBJ1-5|.|TRBV28|TRBD1
TGTGCCAGCAGCGACAGGGTCCAGCCCCAGCATTTT
CASSDRVQPQHF
>TRBJ2-7|few|TRBV5-1|.
TGCGCCAGCAGCCAACCGGGTACCTACGAGCAGTACTTC
CASSQPGTYEQYF
>TRBJ2-2|.|TRBV19|.
TGTGCCAGTAGTTGGATACAGTCAACCGGGGAGCTGTTTTTT
CASSWIQSTGELFF
>TRBJ2-1|few|TRBV2|TRBD1
TGTGCCAGCAGTGGAGGGGGCTTCTACAATGAGCAGTTCTTC
CASSGGGFYNEQFF
>TRBJ2-7|few|TRBV5-1|.
TGCGCCAGCAGCTCCTCTAACTACGAGCAGTACTTC
CASSSSNYEQYF
>TRBJ1-5|once|TRBV19|TRBD1
TGTGCCAGTAGTTGGTCAGGGGGATTTCATCAGCCCCAGCATTTT
CASSWSGGFHQPQHF
>TRBJ1-5|.|TRBV7-2|.
TGTGCCAGCAGCCCACGGGTAAATCAGCCCCAGAATTTT
CASSPRVNQPQNF
>TRBJ1-5|.|TRBV6-6|.
TGTGCCAGCAGTTACTCCCAGGGGAATCAGCCCCAGCATTTT
CASSYSQGNQPQHF
>TRBJ2-7|.|TRBV30|.
TGTGCCTGGAGTGTCGGACACCCCGACGAGCAGTACTTC
CAWSVGHPDEQYF
>TRBJ2-2|few|TRBV2|TRBD1
TGTGCCAGCAGTCCACAGGGGGCGCGCACCGGGGAGCTGTTTTTT
CASSPQGARTGELFF
>TRBJ1-2|.|TRBV5-4|.
TGTGCCAGCAGCTTGATCGGTCAGGGGAACTACGGCTACACCTTC
CASSLIGQGNYGYTF
>TRBJ1-2|.|TRBV7-9|.
TGTGCCAGCAGCTGGGAGGATGGCTACACCTTC
CASSWEDGYTF
>TRBJ2-7|.|TRBV2|.
TGTGCCAGCATCGAACAGGGTCCCGGTTACGAGCAGTACTTC
CASIEQGPGYEQYF
>TRBJ1-2|.|TRBV2|.
TGTGCCAGCAGTGAAGTCAGGGGCTATGGCTACACCTTC
CASSEVRGYGYTF
>TRBJ1-1|.|TRBV7-2|.
TGTGCCAGCAGCGAGACCCGGGGGACTGAAGCTTTCTTT
CASSETRGTEAFF
>TRBJ2-7|.|TRBV29-1|.
TGCAGCGTTGGGACGGGATCCCACGAGCAGTACTTC
CSVGTGSHEQYF
>TRBJ2-7|.|TRBV6-1|TRBD2
TGTGCCAGCAGTGACAGCGGGGGCCACGAGCAGTACTTC
CASSDSGGHEQYF
>TRBJ1-3|.|TRBV4-2|.
TGTGCCAGCAGCCAAGCGATCTCTACAGCCTCTGGAAACACCATATATTTT
CASSQAISTASGNTIYF
>TRBJ1-1|.|TRBV6-1|.
TGTGCCAGCAGTTCGGACAGACATAAAAGGACTGAAGCTTTCTTT
CASSSDRHKRTEAFF
>TRBJ1-5|.|TRBV28|TRBD1
TGTGCCAGCAGTTTATATCCCGCCCGGTACAGGGGATCCAATCAGCCCCAGCATTTT
CASSLYPARYRGSNQPQHF